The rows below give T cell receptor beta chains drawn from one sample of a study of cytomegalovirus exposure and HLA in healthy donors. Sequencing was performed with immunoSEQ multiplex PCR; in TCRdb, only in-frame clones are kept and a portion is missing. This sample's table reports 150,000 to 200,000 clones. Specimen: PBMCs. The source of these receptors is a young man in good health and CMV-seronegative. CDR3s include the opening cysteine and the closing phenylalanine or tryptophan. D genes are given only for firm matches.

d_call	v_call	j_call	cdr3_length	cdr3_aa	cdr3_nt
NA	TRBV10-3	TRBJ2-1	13	CAAYPGVGGEQFF	TGTGCCGCATATCCAGGGGTTGGGGGTGAGCAGTTCTTC
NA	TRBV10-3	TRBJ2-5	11	CAIQDQETQYF	TGTGCCATACAGGACCAAGAGACCCAGTACTTC
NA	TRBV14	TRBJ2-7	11	CATRQAREQYF	TGTGCCACCCGACAGGCGAGGGAGCAGTACTTC
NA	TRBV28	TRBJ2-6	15	CASRTGGPGANVLTF	TGTGCCAGCAGGACCGGGGGGCCTGGGGCCAACGTCCTGACTTTC
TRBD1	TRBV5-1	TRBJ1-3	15	CASSSGQGSGNTIYF	TGCGCCAGCAGCTCGGGACAGGGCTCTGGAAACACCATATATTTT
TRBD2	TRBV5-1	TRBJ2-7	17	CASSQLGGTSGSYEQYF	TGCGCCAGCAGCCAGTTAGGCGGGACTAGCGGTTCCTACGAGCAGTACTTC
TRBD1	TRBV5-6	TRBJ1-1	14	CASSLGDRGSEAFF	TGTGCCAGCAGCTTGGGGGACAGGGGATCTGAAGCTTTCTTT
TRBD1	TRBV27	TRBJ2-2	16	CASVPIRDRYTGELFF	TGTGCCAGCGTACCTATCCGGGACAGATACACCGGGGAGCTGTTTTTT
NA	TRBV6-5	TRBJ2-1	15	CASSYRGSLYNEQFF	TGTGCCAGCAGTTACCGGGGGTCCCTCTACAATGAGCAGTTCTTC
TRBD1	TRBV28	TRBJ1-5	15	CASSLSPRGDQPQHF	TGTGCCAGCAGTTTATCCCCCAGGGGGGATCAGCCCCAGCATTTT
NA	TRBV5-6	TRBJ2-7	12	CASNYRVGEQYF	TGTGCCAGCAACTACAGGGTCGGGGAGCAGTACTTC
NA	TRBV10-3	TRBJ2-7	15	CAISHSGTENYEQYF	TGTGCCATCAGTCACTCCGGGACTGAGAACTACGAGCAGTACTTC
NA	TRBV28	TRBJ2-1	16	CASSLILGSSYNEQFF	TGTGCCAGCAGTTTAATTCTCGGGAGCTCCTACAATGAGCAGTTCTTC
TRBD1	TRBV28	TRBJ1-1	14	CASSSWTGDTEAFF	TGTGCCAGCAGTTCTTGGACAGGGGACACTGAAGCTTTCTTT
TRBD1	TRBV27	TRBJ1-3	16	CASSRGQGASGNTIYF	TGTGCCAGCAGTAGGGGACAGGGGGCCTCTGGAAACACCATATATTTT
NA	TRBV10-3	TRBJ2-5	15	CAISEFLPGGETQYF	TGTGCCATCAGTGAGTTTTTGCCCGGCGGTGAGACCCAGTACTTC
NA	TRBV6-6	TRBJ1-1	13	CASSYIGGIEAFF	TGTGCCAGCAGTTACATCGGGGGAATTGAAGCTTTCTTT
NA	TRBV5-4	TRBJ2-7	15	CASSFWTPGRDEQYF	TGTGCCAGCAGCTTTTGGACTCCTGGTCGGGACGAGCAGTACTTC
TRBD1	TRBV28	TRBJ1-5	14	CASRQTGGNQPQHF	TGTGCCAGCAGACAGACAGGGGGCAATCAGCCCCAGCATTTT
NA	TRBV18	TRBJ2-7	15	CASSPPAGASYEQYF	TGTGCCAGCTCACCGCCAGCAGGGGCTTCCTACGAGCAGTACTTC
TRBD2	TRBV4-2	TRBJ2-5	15	CASSPSSGGGETQYF	TGTGCCAGCAGCCCGTCTAGCGGAGGAGGGGAGACCCAGTACTTC
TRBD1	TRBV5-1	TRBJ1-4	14	CASRPGTGIEKLFF	TGCGCCAGCAGGCCCGGGACAGGGATCGAAAAACTGTTTTTT
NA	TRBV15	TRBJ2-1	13	CATSRDEADEQFF	TGTGCCACCAGCAGAGATGAGGCGGATGAGCAGTTCTTC
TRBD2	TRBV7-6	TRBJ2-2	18	CASIIPGTSGSGNGELFF	TGTGCCAGCATCATCCCCGGGACTAGCGGGAGCGGGAACGGGGAGCTGTTTTTT
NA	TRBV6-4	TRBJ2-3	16	CASSPTSSGSTDTQYF	TGTGCCAGCAGTCCTACTAGCAGCGGTAGCACAGATACGCAGTATTTT
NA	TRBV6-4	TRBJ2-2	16	CASSDLGATNTGELFF	TGTGCCAGCAGTGACTTAGGGGCAACGAACACCGGGGAGCTGTTTTTT
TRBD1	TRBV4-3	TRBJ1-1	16	CASSQGTGGADTEAFF	TGCGCCAGCAGCCAAGGGACAGGGGGCGCGGACACTGAAGCTTTCTTT
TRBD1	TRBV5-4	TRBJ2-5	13	CASSLDRGETQYF	TGTGCCAGCAGCCTTGACAGGGGTGAGACCCAGTACTTC
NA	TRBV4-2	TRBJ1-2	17	CASSQDQAGEINYGYTF	TGTGCCAGCAGCCAAGATCAGGCGGGAGAAATTAACTATGGCTACACCTTC
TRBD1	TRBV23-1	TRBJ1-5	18	CASSQSRNRGFGNQPQHF	TGCGCCAGCAGTCAATCGAGGAACAGGGGGTTTGGCAATCAGCCCCAGCATTTT
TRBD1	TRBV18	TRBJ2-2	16	CASSLRTGGDTGELFF	TGTGCCAGCTCACTACGGACAGGGGGGGACACCGGGGAGCTGTTTTTT